A selection of T cell receptor beta chains follows, all from one sample in a study of cytomegalovirus exposure and HLA in healthy donors. Assay used: immunoSEQ multiplex PCR; TCRdb lists only in-frame clones, some missing. Of some 140,000 clones in the sample, about 74% were seen once. Sequencing was done on a sample of PBMCs. The receptors stem from a woman between 40 and 55 years old in good health and CMV-seronegative. Each CDR3 is given with its conserved first and last residue. A D gene is named only where the DNA matches it firmly. Clone size is stated in some rows and not others, as once, few, many or a class when expanded.

abundance: -
d_gene: TRBD1
v_gene: TRBV7-9
j_gene: TRBJ1-2
CDR3nt: TGTGCCAGCAGCATACGGGACAGACCCTTTAACTATGGCTACACCTTC
CDR3aa: CASSIRDRPFNYGYTF

abundance: -
d_gene: -
v_gene: TRBV6-4
j_gene: TRBJ2-5
CDR3nt: TGTGCCAGCAGCCGGAGTTACCAAGAGACCCAGTACTTC
CDR3aa: CASSRSYQETQYF

abundance: -
d_gene: TRBD1
v_gene: TRBV29-1
j_gene: TRBJ2-1
CDR3nt: TGCAGCGTGTCGAGGACAGGGGATGTCAGTGAGCAGTTCTTC
CDR3aa: CSVSRTGDVSEQFF

abundance: -
d_gene: -
v_gene: TRBV7-8
j_gene: TRBJ2-3
CDR3nt: TGTGCCAGCAGCTTAGCGGGTAGCCGCGACTGGTGGAATACGCAGTATTTT
CDR3aa: CASSLAGSRDWWNTQYF

abundance: -
d_gene: -
v_gene: TRBV28
j_gene: TRBJ1-5
CDR3nt: TGTGCCAGCAGTTTGGGGGGTAATAGCAATCAGCCCCAGCATTTT
CDR3aa: CASSLGGNSNQPQHF

abundance: -
d_gene: -
v_gene: TRBV6-5
j_gene: TRBJ1-5
CDR3nt: TGTGCCAGCAGTTATCTTCGGGATGGTAATCAGCCCCAGCATTTT
CDR3aa: CASSYLRDGNQPQHF

abundance: -
d_gene: TRBD1
v_gene: TRBV6-1
j_gene: TRBJ1-2
CDR3nt: TGTGCCAGCAGTGGTGACAGGGTTGGCTACACCTTC
CDR3aa: CASSGDRVGYTF

abundance: -
d_gene: TRBD2
v_gene: TRBV5-1
j_gene: TRBJ2-5
CDR3nt: TGCGCCAGCAGCTTGGCGGCGGGAGGTTCAGAGACCCAGTACTTC
CDR3aa: CASSLAAGGSETQYF

abundance: -
d_gene: -
v_gene: TRBV30
j_gene: TRBJ1-2
CDR3nt: TGTGCCTGGAGTAGGGGCGGCTACACCTTC
CDR3aa: CAWSRGGYTF

abundance: few
d_gene: -
v_gene: TRBV4-1
j_gene: TRBJ2-1
CDR3nt: TGCGCCAGCAGCCAAGTCATTGTCCAGGGGAATAATGAGCAGTTCTTC
CDR3aa: CASSQVIVQGNNEQFF

abundance: -
d_gene: TRBD2
v_gene: TRBV30
j_gene: TRBJ2-1
CDR3nt: TGTGCCTGGGAAGTGGGGGTAGCGGGGGAGACCTCCTACAATGAGCAGTTCTTC
CDR3aa: CAWEVGVAGETSYNEQFF

abundance: -
d_gene: -
v_gene: TRBV6-5
j_gene: TRBJ1-5
CDR3nt: TGTGCCAGCAGTACCGCTCGGGATAGCAATCAGCCCCAGCATTTT
CDR3aa: CASSTARDSNQPQHF

abundance: -
d_gene: TRBD2
v_gene: TRBV30
j_gene: TRBJ2-1
CDR3nt: TGTGCCTGGAGTGTATTAGCGGGAAGTTACAATGAGCAGTTCTTC
CDR3aa: CAWSVLAGSYNEQFF

abundance: -
d_gene: TRBD1
v_gene: TRBV6-1
j_gene: TRBJ2-2
CDR3nt: TGTGCCAGCTACCTGACAGGGTCCCCCGGGGAGCTGTTTTTT
CDR3aa: CASYLTGSPGELFF

abundance: -
d_gene: TRBD1
v_gene: TRBV7-6
j_gene: TRBJ1-1
CDR3nt: TGTGCCAGCAGCCCAGGACAGGTGACTGAAGCTTTCTTT
CDR3aa: CASSPGQVTEAFF

abundance: -
d_gene: TRBD2
v_gene: TRBV5-4
j_gene: TRBJ2-7
CDR3nt: TGTGCCAGCAGCTTGGGACTAGCGGGAGGTATAAACTACGAGCAGTACTTC
CDR3aa: CASSLGLAGGINYEQYF